This T cell receptor beta chain was obtained from a study of breast tumors, draining lymph nodes, adjacent tissues. Comment on this clonotype: Its antigen is unidentified. A read error may account for a junction end that differs from germline.

Study-wide findings and caveats: Data only fit, rather than demonstrated, lymph node origin of most tumor T cells. Data fit most tumor T cells coming from lymph node, expanding in tumor. Compared with lymph nodes, tumors were less diverse; compared with nontumor tissue, more. Compared with basal-like, luminal-like tumors shared significantly more repertoire with nontumor tissue.

CDR1 and CDR2 (germline): SEHNR, FQNEAQ (reference sequence). The CDR3 sequence is 13 residues long. In TCRdb, the multiplex PCR reads were re-called with MiXCR into one record per CDR3 protein. The data show under 20,000 distinct CDR3 sequences, 43% seen once. Source material: breast tumor tissue. This chain links TRBV7-9 with TRBJ1-2; possibly TRBD1 for D (6 bases). The source of this sequence is a female donor with breast cancer. Some clones in this sample may be carry-over from other donors' samples. This CDR3 reads CASGFRGGYGYTF. In DNA, the CDR3 is TGTGCCAGCGGCTTTAGGGGGGGCTACGGCTACACCTTC.